This T cell receptor (beta chain) was retrieved from a study of blood T cell repertoires in COVID-19. Study at large: Acute and convalescent COVID-19 specimens originated in the United States, Italy and Spain. T cells, B-cell-depleted T cells, or PBMCs supplied cDNA or gDNA.

Original analysis: Reference gene primer amplification yielded estimated nucleated cell counts. TCRdb's table, derived via immunoSEQ multiplex PCR, lists solely in-frame clones and lacks some. V and J calls and clone size come straight from that table; D and trimming were deduced from the DNA. This sample has approximately 270,000 clones, with about 91% found just once. Grouping used clinical history reported by participants in a survey and questionnaire. Unmatched junction bases numbered 5, after V lost 4 bases and J lost 6 bases. Germline V gives CDR1 SQVTM, CDR2 ANQGSEA. CDR3 length equals 14 residues.

This receptor was taken from a human donor in a cohort exposed to, infected with or recovered from COVID-19 (not recorded which). The donor label of this sample is uncertain. The sample taken for sequencing was PBMCs or T cells enriched from blood (not recorded which). This chain links TRBV29-1 with TRBJ2-3; 12 bases are a match to TRBD2. CDR3: CSVALAGGLDTQYF. Written as DNA, the CDR3 is TGCAGCGTTGCCCTAGCGGGGGGGCTGGATACGCAGTATTTT.